This T cell receptor beta chain derives from a study of CD8+CD57+ T cells in acquired aplastic anemia. CD8+CD57+ cell expansion, shown by flow cytometry, had occurred in the patients selected for sequencing. No patient had been given any therapy when blood was sampled. According to the study, genomic DNA was the template for TCR beta VDJ and CDR3 profiling. TCRdb re-called the reads with MiXCR, one entry per CDR3 protein. The sample contains roughly 200,000 distinct CDR3 sequences, roughly three fifths of which appear only once. The CDR3 consists of 14 residues. V was pared by 4 bases and J by 4 bases, with 13 bases between. Germline CDR1 and CDR2: SNHLY and FYNNEI.

The sequence was collected from a human donor with aplastic anemia. Source material: sorted CD4+, CD8+, or CD8+CD57+ T cells (not recorded which) from PBMCs. This chain joins TRBV2 and TRBJ1-1; possibly TRBD1 for D (5 bases). For the CDR3, the DNA is TGTGCCAGCAGTGTGGAAGGAGGGACCACTGAAGCTTTCTTT. Encoded protein: CASSVEGGTTEAFF.